The 10 T cell receptor beta chains given below trace back to one sample, sequenced in a study (dated by TCRdb to 2021 to 2024). The library was built by means of the immunoSEQ multiplex PCR assay. Drawn from immuneACCESS, this table holds only the in-frame rearrangements with V and J called that TCRdb kept. Clones are partly lost; checked studies trace under half to an unresolved V gene and leave the rest unexplained. Across this sample there are under 90,000 clones, with around 95% seen only once. 4% to 4.5% of the sample is taken by the ten largest. Material for sequencing was PBMCs. These TCRs come from a man aged 40-55 years with rheumatoid arthritis.

V gene TRBV20-1 combines with J gene TRBJ2-1; the match to TRBD2 covers 14 bases. CDR3 length: 20 residues. The V gene's germline CDR1 is DFQATT and CDR2 SNEGSKA (reference sequence). V shed 3 bases and J 0 bases; nucleotides not matched to a gene: 13. In DNA form, the CDR3 reads TGCAGTGCTAGTGACCCTGGGACTAGCGGGAGCTCCCGCTCCTACAATGAGCAGTTCTTC. This encodes CSASDPGTSGSSRSYNEQFF.

This clone was detected once. The chain recombines TRBV6-5 with TRBJ2-1; either TRBD1 or TRBD2 may supply D (7 bases each). The germline CDR1 and CDR2 sequences are MNHEY and SVGAGI. Trimming left V 8 bases short and J 4 bases short, with 18 bases between. The CDR3 extends over 15 amino acids. The CDR3 nucleotides read TGTGCCAGCTCATCCAGGGGGGGACCTTACAATGAGCAGTTCTTC. It translates to CASSSRGGPYNEQFF.

The chain employs TRBV18 and TRBJ1-2; D gene ambiguous. The CDR3 length is 15 residues. Per germline, CDR1 KGHSH and CDR2 LQKENI. V was clipped by 6 bases and J by 1 base, with 15 bases between them. The CDR3 spells CASSSTGSFNYGYTF. In DNA form, the CDR3 reads TGTGCCAGCTCTTCAACGGGGTCCTTTAACTATGGCTACACCTTC.

CDR3 residues: CASRNKPLGYTF. The CDR3 region has the DNA TGTGCCAGCAGGAATAAACCCTTGGGCTACACCTTC. V is TRBV6-5 and J is TRBJ1-2; D gene unclear. V dropped 6 bases and J dropped 8 bases, with 13 bases sitting between them. CDR1 is MNHEY, CDR2 SVGAGI, per germline. The CDR3 totals 12 residues.

This clone showed up just once. V is TRBV7-2 and J is TRBJ2-3, with D unresolved. Trimming removed 5 bases from V and 10 bases from J, with 16 bases in between. Germline V gives CDR1 SGHTA, CDR2 FQGNSA. CDR3 length: 13 residues. The CDR3 sequence is CASSPPRHQAQYF. Here the CDR3 DNA reads TGTGCCAGCAGCCCACCTAGGCATCAAGCGCAGTATTTT.

This rearrangement joins TRBV19 to TRBJ1-1; perhaps TRBD1 as D (5 bases). The V and J ends lost 5 bases and 0 bases respectively, with 7 bases between them. CDR3 length equals 13 residues. Germline V gene lookup returns CDR1 LNHDA and CDR2 SQIVND (reference sequence). The CDR3 DNA sequence: TGTGCCAGTAGTCAGGGAATGAACACTGAAGCTTTCTTT. Amino acids: CASSQGMNTEAFF. Combining the CDR3 with reference TRBV19 and TRBJ1-1 gives the whole variable domain DGGITQSPKYLFRKEGQNVTLSCEQNLNHDAMYWYRQDPGQGLRLIYYSQIVNDFQKGDIAEGYSVSREKKESFPLTVTSAQKNPTAFYLCASSQGMNTEAFFGQGTRLTVV.

The chain carries TRBV11-3 and TRBJ2-1, with D unclear. The CDR3 totals 12 residues. The V and J ends lost 5 bases and 1 base respectively, with 3 bases between them. Germline assignment: CDR1 SGHNT and CDR2 YENEEA. CDR3 DNA: TGTGCCAGCAGCCAGTCCTACAATGAGCAGTTCTTC. Its translation is CASSQSYNEQFF. Full variable domain (remainder filled in from reference TRBV11-3 and TRBJ2-1): EAGVVQSPRYKIIEKKQPVAFWCNPISGHNTLYWYLQNLGQGPELLIRYENEEAVDDSQLPKDRFSAERLKGVDSTLKIQPAELGDSAVYLCASSQSYNEQFFGPGTRLTVL.

The chain uses TRBV4-1 and TRBJ2-7; TRBD2 matches 10 bases. Germline-derived CDR1 and CDR2 are MGHRA and YSYEKL. CDR3 length equals 17 residues. Trimming cost V 0 bases and J 5 bases; bases outside gene matches: 10. The CDR3 nucleotides are TGCGCCAGCAGCCAAGAGGGGCTCCTAGCGGGAGCCAACGAGCAGTACTTC. It is translated as CASSQEGLLAGANEQYF.

The chain joins TRBV19 to TRBJ2-2, with D unclear. V lost 2 bases, J lost 5 bases, and 12 bases lay in between. CDR3 size: 15 residues. Germline CDR1 is LNHDA and CDR2 is SQIVND (reference sequence). CDR3 sequence (DNA): TGTGCCAGTAGTATATCCTCTAGTGGGACCGGGGAGCTGTTTTTT. Translated, it gives CASSISSSGTGELFF.

This sequence joins TRBV27 and TRBJ2-1, with 14 bases fitting TRBD2. Germline CDR1 and CDR2: MNHEY and SMNVEV (reference sequence). V was clipped by 4 bases and J by 12 bases; unmatched bases: 8. The CDR3 is 15 residues long. The CDR3 DNA reads as TGTGCCAGCAGTTACACCTTGGGACTAGCGGGAGTGCAGTTCTTC. Amino acid sequence: CASSYTLGLAGVQFF.